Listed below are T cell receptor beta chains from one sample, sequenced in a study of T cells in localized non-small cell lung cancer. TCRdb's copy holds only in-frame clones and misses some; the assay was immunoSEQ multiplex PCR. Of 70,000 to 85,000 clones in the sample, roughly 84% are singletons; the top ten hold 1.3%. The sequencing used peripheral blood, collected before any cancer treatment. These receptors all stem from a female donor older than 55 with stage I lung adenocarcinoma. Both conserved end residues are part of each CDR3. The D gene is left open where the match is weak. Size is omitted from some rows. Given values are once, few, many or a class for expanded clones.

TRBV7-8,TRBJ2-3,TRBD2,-,TGTGCCAGCAGCTTATCCGGGGGGGCCCCAGATACGCAGTATTTT,CASSLSGGAPDTQYF
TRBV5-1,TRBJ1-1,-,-,TGCGCCAGCAGCTTGGACAGGGTAACTGCTTTCTTT,CASSLDRVTAFF
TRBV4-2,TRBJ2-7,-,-,TGTGCCAGCAGCCAAGATAGGGGAGTGGGGGAGCAGTACTTC,CASSQDRGVGEQYF
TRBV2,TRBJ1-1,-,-,TGTGCCAGCAGTGTTAGTGGAGGGACCACTGAAGCTTTCTTT,CASSVSGGTTEAFF
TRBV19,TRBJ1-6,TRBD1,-,TGTGCCAGTAACCAGAAGACAGGGGGTAAATGGAATTCACCCCTCCACTTT,CASNQKTGGKWNSPLHF
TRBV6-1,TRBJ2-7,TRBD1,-,TGTGCTACCCGGACAGGGGGCACGTACGAGCAGTACTTC,CATRTGGTYEQYF
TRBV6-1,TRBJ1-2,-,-,TGTGCCAGCAGTGAAGCGCAAGTATTGGGGTCGGGCTACACCTTC,CASSEAQVLGSGYTF
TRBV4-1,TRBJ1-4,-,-,TGCGCCAGCAGCCCAACGACAGGCGAAAAACTGTTTTTT,CASSPTTGEKLFF
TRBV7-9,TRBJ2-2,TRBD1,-,TGTGCCAGCAGCGCCCCAGGGGGCAGCGCGAACACCGGGGAGCTGTTTTTT,CASSAPGGSANTGELFF
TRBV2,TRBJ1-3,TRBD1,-,TGTGCCAGCGGCAGGACAGGCTTTGGAAACACCATATATTTT,CASGRTGFGNTIYF
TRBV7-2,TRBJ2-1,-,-,TGTGCCAGCAGCTTACTTGTTTCCTGGGGTGAGCAGTTCTTC,CASSLLVSWGEQFF
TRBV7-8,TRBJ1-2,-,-,TGTGCCAGCAGCATCGGGACCGGGGGGAGAGGCTACACCTTC,CASSIGTGGRGYTF
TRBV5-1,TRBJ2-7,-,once,TGCGCCAGCAGCTTGGTCATCACGCGGGAGCAGTACTTC,CASSLVITREQYF
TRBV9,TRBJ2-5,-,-,TGTGCCAGCAGCCGTCCCCCCGAGACCCAGTACTTC,CASSRPPETQYF
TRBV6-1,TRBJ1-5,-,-,TGTGCCAGCAGTGAACGAGGGGTGGGACAGCCCCAGCATTTT,CASSERGVGQPQHF
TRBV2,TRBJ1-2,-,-,TGTGCCAGCAGGGTGCGTCCCCGACAGAATCCCTATGGCTACACCTTC,CASRVRPRQNPYGYTF
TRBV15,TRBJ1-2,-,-,TGTGCCACCAGCAGGGAGGGGTATGGCTACACCTTC,CATSREGYGYTF
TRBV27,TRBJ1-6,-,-,TGTGCCAGCAGTTTATCTTATCCGATTAATAATTCACCCCTCCACTTT,CASSLSYPINNSPLHF
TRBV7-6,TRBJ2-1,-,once,TGTGCCAGCAGCTTAGCGGAATCATACAATGAGCAGTTCTTC,CASSLAESYNEQFF
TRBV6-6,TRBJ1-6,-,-,TGTGCCACCGGATCGGGGGCAGCCGGGATCCTCCACTTT,CATGSGAAGILHF
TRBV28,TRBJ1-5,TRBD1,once,TGTGCCAGCACCGGGACAGGTGGGCCCCAGCATTTT,CASTGTGGPQHF
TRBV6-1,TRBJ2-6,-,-,TGTGCCAGCAGTGAACGGGGGAGCGGGGCCAACGTCCTGACTTTC,CASSERGSGANVLTF
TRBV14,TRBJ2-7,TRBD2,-,TGTGCCAGCAGCCAAAGACTAGCGACCTACGAGCAGTACTTC,CASSQRLATYEQYF
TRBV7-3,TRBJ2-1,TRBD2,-,TGTGCCAGCAGCACCCTAGCGGGAGTGGATGAGCAGTTCTTC,CASSTLAGVDEQFF
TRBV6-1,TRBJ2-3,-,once,TGTGCCAGCAGTGAACCGGGACCCCCGTTTTTT,CASSEPGPPFF
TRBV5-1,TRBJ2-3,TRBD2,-,TGCGCCAGCAGCCTACTAGCGGGGGCAGATACGCAGTATTTT,CASSLLAGADTQYF
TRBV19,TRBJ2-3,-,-,TGTGCCAGTAGTATGGGGGCTAGCACAGATACGCAGTATTTT,CASSMGASTDTQYF
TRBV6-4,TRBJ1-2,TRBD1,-,TGTGCCAGCAGTGCCGAGGACAGGGGAAGCGGCTACACCTTC,CASSAEDRGSGYTF
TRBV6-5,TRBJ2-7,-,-,TGTGCCAGCTCCCCCAGCGCGACCTACGAGCAGTACTTC,CASSPSATYEQYF